The 26 T cell receptor beta chains presented below share a single source sample, sequenced in a study of cytomegalovirus exposure and HLA in healthy donors. Primers for the PCR totalled 60 Vbeta and 13 Jbeta. Using immunoSEQ multiplex PCR, the repertoire was profiled, and TCRdb retains in-frame clones only, with some absent. The sample shows around 190,000 clones, roughly 87% of them seen only once. Sequenced sample: PBMCs. The source of these receptors is a boy aged 2 to 10 in good health and CMV-seronegative.

The chain employs TRBV6-6 and TRBJ2-7; D is uncertain. The V end was cut by 7 bases, the J end by 2 bases, with 12 bases between. The germline V gene has CDR1 MNHNY and CDR2 SVGAGI (reference sequence). The CDR3 covers 13 residues. The CDR3 spells CASIQWRTYEQYF. The CDR3, as DNA: TGTGCCAGCATTCAATGGCGGACCTACGAGCAGTACTTC.

The chain is built from TRBV11-2 and TRBJ1-5; TRBD1 matches at 7 bases. Trimming cost V 0 bases and J 7 bases; bases outside gene matches: 9. Germline loops: CDR1 SGHAT, CDR2 FQNNGV. This CDR3 spans 16 amino acids. CDR3 coding DNA: TGTGCCAGCAGCTTAGATGGCAGGGGGAGAGGACAGCCCCAGCATTTT. Residues: CASSLDGRGRGQPQHF. Variable domain in full (rest from reference TRBV11-2 and TRBJ1-5): EAGVAQSPRYKIIEKRQSVAFWCNPISGHATLYWYQQILGQGPKLLIQFQNNGVVDDSQLPKDRFSAERLKGVDSTLKIQPAKLEDSAVYLCASSLDGRGRGQPQHFGDGTRLSIL.

The chain links TRBV13 to TRBJ2-7, with 8 bases matching TRBD2. The germline gives CDR1 PRHDT, CDR2 FYEKMQ (reference sequence). The length of the CDR3 is 14 residues. V was clipped by 5 bases and J by 7 bases; unmatched bases: 10. CDR3 loop: CASSPGAGVEEQYF. DNA for the CDR3: TGTGCCAGCAGCCCCGGAGCGGGAGTAGAGGAGCAGTACTTC.

For the CDR3, the DNA is TGTGCCAGCAGCTCTATGACAGGGCTCAATCAGCCCCAGCATTTT. It yields the protein CASSSMTGLNQPQHF. The rearrangement links TRBV5-5 to TRBJ1-5; 7 bases are shared with TRBD1. Losses at the gene ends were 3 bases for V and 3 bases for J; bases not matched to a gene: 6. CDR1 and CDR2 (germline): SGHKS, YYEKEE (reference sequence). This CDR3 has 15 amino acids. Using reference TRBV5-5 and TRBJ1-5 for the parts outside the CDR3, the full variable domain is DAGVTQSPTHLIKTRGQQVTLRCSPISGHKSVSWYQQVLGQGPQFIFQYYEKEERGRGNFPDRFSARQFPNYSSELNVNALLLGDSALYLCASSSMTGLNQPQHFGDGTRLSIL.

V usage is TRBV15 and J usage is TRBJ1-1, with D perhaps TRBD1 (6 bases). Trimming took 2 bases from V and 2 from J, leaving 24 bases between them. CDR1 and CDR2 from the germline V gene are LNHNV and YYDKDF (reference sequence). CDR3 length equals 19 residues. The CDR3 DNA is TGTGCCACCAGCAGACCACCACGTTTGAACAGGGATTCAAACACTGAAGCTTTCTTT. This codes for CATSRPPRLNRDSNTEAFF.

The chain uses TRBV27 and TRBJ2-7, with D perhaps TRBD2 (6 bases). Germline CDR1 is MNHEY and CDR2 is SMNVEV (reference sequence). The CDR3 loop spans 14 amino acids. With 5 bases removed from V and 2 bases from J, the gap between germline ends came to 13 bases. CDR3 DNA: TGTGCCAGCAGTGGGTGGGAGGACGCCTACGAGCAGTACTTC. Its translation is CASSGWEDAYEQYF.

The chain couples TRBV6-4 to TRBJ2-1; 8 bases are shared with TRBD2. This CDR3 has 16 amino acids. Germline assignment: CDR1 MRHNA and CDR2 SNTAGT. V was pared by 5 bases and J by 2 bases, with 8 bases of the junction left unmatched. The CDR3 bases are TGTGCCAGCAGTCATCAAGCGGGGGCTGCCTACAATGAGCAGTTCTTC. This codes for CASSHQAGAAYNEQFF.

The V call is TRBV30, the J call TRBJ1-4; the D gene is possibly TRBD1 (5 bases). V was shortened by 0 bases and J by 4 bases, with 12 bases between the two germline ends. From germline, CDR1 is GTSNPN and CDR2 SVGIG (reference sequence). This CDR3 has 15 residues. The CDR3 sequence: CAWSVQAGSNEKLFF. As DNA, the CDR3 is TGTGCCTGGAGTGTACAGGCAGGAAGTAATGAAAAACTGTTTTTT.

The chain uses TRBV11-1 and TRBJ2-3, with 7 bases aligning to TRBD2. With V trimmed by 2 bases and J by 4 bases, 3 bases remained unmatched. The CDR3 is made up of 14 amino acids. Looked up from germline, CDR1 is SGHAT and CDR2 is FQDESV (reference sequence). The CDR3 here is CASSLKRGPDTQYF. In DNA form, the CDR3 reads TGTGCCAGCAGCTTAAAGCGGGGCCCAGATACGCAGTATTTT.

V and J are TRBV10-3 and TRBJ2-1; D is perhaps TRBD1 (6 bases). The CDR3 has 15 amino acids. Germline V CDR1 and CDR2: ENHRY, SYGVKD. V was trimmed by 6 bases and J by 0 bases, leaving 12 bases between them. CDR3: CAIRTTGSSYNEQFF. The CDR3 nucleotides read TGTGCCATCAGGACCACAGGGAGCTCCTACAATGAGCAGTTCTTC.

The chain is built from TRBV28 and TRBJ2-3, with 11 nucleotides matching TRBD2. From germline, CDR1 is MDHEN and CDR2 SYDVKM. Trimming removed 4 bases from V and 3 bases from J; junction bases left unmatched: 12. This CDR3 contains 18 residues. For the CDR3, the DNA is TGTGCCAGCAGTTGGGGGTTGACTAGCGGGGACCCAACAGATACGCAGTATTTT. Amino acid sequence: CASSWGLTSGDPTDTQYF.

V is TRBV6-1 and J is TRBJ2-3; TRBD2 might be the D (5 bases). The V end lost 6 bases, the J end lost 2 bases, and 6 bases lay between the germline ends. Germline lookup yields CDR1 MNHNS and CDR2 SASEGT. The CDR3 covers 12 residues. CDR3 in DNA: TGTGCCAGCAGGGGAGACACAGATACGCAGTATTTT. This sequence encodes CASRGDTDTQYF.

This clone was observed a handful of times. The rearrangement links TRBV7-9 to TRBJ1-2, with a weak D call TRBD1 (6 bases). The CDR3 covers 14 residues. Germline-derived CDR1 and CDR2 are SEHNR and FQNEAQ (reference sequence). The CDR3 region is CSLGLPQGPYGYTF. Here the CDR3 DNA reads TGTTCCTTGGGGCTCCCACAGGGCCCCTATGGCTACACCTTC.

Only one count was recorded for this clone. The chain employs TRBV7-9 and TRBJ1-2; D is perhaps TRBD1 (5 bases). Trimming pared 2 bases from V and 6 bases from J, leaving 10 bases between. The CDR3 spans 13 residues. CDR1 and CDR2 (germline): SEHNR, FQNEAQ (reference sequence). In DNA, the CDR3 is TGTGCCAGCAGCTTAATCAGGGCCGATGGCTACACCTTC. Protein product: CASSLIRADGYTF.

The chain carries TRBV5-8 and TRBJ2-2, with TRBD1 identical over 8 bases. The CDR3 is 16 residues long. V lost 1 base and J lost 5; bases outside the gene matches: 7. The germline CDR1 and CDR2 sequences are SGHTS and YDEGEE. CDR3 sequence reads: CASSLFQGAGTGELFF. In DNA, the CDR3 is TGTGCCAGCAGCTTGTTCCAGGGGGCAGGGACCGGGGAGCTGTTTTTT. Variable domain in full (rest from reference TRBV5-8 and TRBJ2-2): EAGVTQSPTHLIKTRGQQATLRCSPISGHTSVYWYQQALGLGLQFLLWYDEGEERNRGNFPPRFSGRQFPNYSSELNVNALELEDSALYLCASSLFQGAGTGELFFGEGSRLTVL.

The rearrangement joins TRBV5-1 to TRBJ2-3; TRBD2 aligns across 10 bases. The CDR3 length is 15 residues. Germline V lookup: CDR1 SGHRS, CDR2 YFSETQ. Losses at the gene ends were 7 bases for V and 1 base for J; bases not matched to a gene: 6. The CDR3 is CASASSGGGTDTQYF. DNA for the CDR3: TGCGCCAGCGCCTCGAGCGGGGGGGGCACAGATACGCAGTATTTT.

The chain carries TRBV21-1 and TRBJ2-7; the table's D call, TRBD2, was not checked against the DNA. TRBV21-1 is noted as a pseudogene. CDR3 length: 15 amino acids. The CDR3 nucleotides are TGTGCCAGCAGCAAATCCCCTAGCGGCGAATACGAGCAGTACTTC. It specifies CASSKSPSGEYEQYF.

V and J are TRBV28 and TRBJ2-1; TRBD2 aligns across 12 bases. CDR3 length: 17 residues. The germline V gene has CDR1 MDHEN and CDR2 SYDVKM. Losses at the gene ends were 5 bases for V and 6 bases for J; bases not matched to a gene: 11. The CDR3 protein is CASSGTPLAGGTNEQFF. The DNA of the CDR3 is TGTGCCAGCAGTGGAACCCCTCTAGCGGGGGGGACCAATGAGCAGTTCTTC.

The genes are TRBV5-1 and TRBJ2-7, with D possibly matching TRBD2 (5 bases). CDR1 is SGHRS and CDR2 is YFSETQ in the germline V gene. CDR3 length equals 14 residues. With 4 bases removed from V and 1 base from J, the gap between germline ends came to 12 bases. The CDR3 DNA reads TGCGCCAGCAGCCCTAGCCGCCTTTCCTACGAGCAGTACTTC. It codes for CASSPSRLSYEQYF. Combining the CDR3 with reference TRBV5-1 and TRBJ2-7 gives the whole variable domain KAGVTQTPRYLIKTRGQQVTLSCSPISGHRSVSWYQQTPGQGLQFLFEYFSETQRNKGNFPGRFSGRQFSNSRSEMNVSTLELGDSALYLCASSPSRLSYEQYFGPGTRLTVT.

The chain combines TRBV28 with TRBJ1-5; D is unclear. Trimming took off 5 bases at V and 6 bases at J, with 8 bases between the two ends. Germline CDR1 MDHEN, CDR2 SYDVKM. This CDR3 is built from 12 residues. This chain's CDR3 is CASSPRIQPQHF. As DNA, the CDR3 is TGTGCCAGCAGTCCCAGAATTCAGCCCCAGCATTTT.

The count of this clone is one. This chain links TRBV27 with TRBJ2-5; 11 positions agree with TRBD2. The J call is uncertain, as TRBJ2-7 better fits the DNA end. Germline V gene sequence: CDR1 MNHEY, CDR2 SMNVEV (reference sequence). The CDR3 covers 17 residues. The DNA for the CDR3 is TGTGCCAGCAGTCCGGCGGCTAGCGGGAGGCGGGTATACGAGCAGTACTTC. Protein: CASSPAASGRRVYEQYF.

This chain uses TRBV10-3 with TRBJ2-3; TRBD1 might be the D (6 bases). Trimming took 7 bases from V and 0 from J, leaving 14 bases between them. CDR1 and CDR2 (germline): ENHRY, SYGVKD. The CDR3 length is 15 residues. The DNA of the CDR3 is TGTGCCATCAACACGGGACAAACTAGCACAGATACGCAGTATTTT. Translated, it gives CAINTGQTSTDTQYF.

About this clone itself: Within the sample, other DNA sequences also encode this same CDR3. This rearrangement joins TRBV5-4 to TRBJ2-5; TRBD2 matches at 12 bases. Per germline, CDR1 SGHNT and CDR2 YYREEE (reference sequence). The CDR3 covers 16 residues. Losses at the gene ends were 3 bases for V and 2 bases for J; bases not matched to a gene: 5. CDR3 bases: TGTGCCAGCAGCTCACCACTAGCGGGGGGACAAGAGACCCAGTACTTC. Its protein product is CASSSPLAGGQETQYF.

The chain links TRBV19 to TRBJ1-5, with D possibly being TRBD1 (5 bases). Germline CDR1 LNHDA, CDR2 SQIVND (reference sequence). The CDR3 runs 15 residues. The ends were cut back, 7 bases at V and 2 bases at J, with 15 bases in the middle. CDR3 in DNA: TGTGCCAGTAACCCTCAGGGTCCAGGCAATCAGCCCCAGCATTTT. It encodes CASNPQGPGNQPQHF.

The J gene is TRBJ1-1, the V gene TRBV29-1; TRBD1 aligns across 8 bases. The CDR3 totals 12 residues. In germline, CDR1 is SQVTM, CDR2 ANQGSEA. V shed 7 bases, J shed 5 bases, and the junction held 6 bases outside the gene matches. The CDR3, as DNA: TGCAGCGGTAGACAGGGGAAAACTGAAGCTTTCTTT. This encodes CSGRQGKTEAFF.

V is TRBV18 and J is TRBJ2-3; the match to TRBD2 covers 9 bases. The length of the CDR3 is 16 residues. Trimming took 2 bases from V and 1 from J; bases not matched to a gene: 4. Germline V gives CDR1 KGHSH, CDR2 LQKENI. The CDR3 sequence: CASSPYERGGTDTQYF. The CDR3 DNA is TGTGCCAGCTCACCATACGAGCGGGGGGGCACAGATACGCAGTATTTT.